This TCR beta chain appears in the sequencing data of a study of blood T cell repertoires in COVID-19. Study-level background: Whether acute or convalescent, the COVID-19 samples came from the United States, Italy and Spain.

This clone was observed a handful of times. In the original analysis: The assay estimated nucleated cells by amplifying reference gene primers. Assay used: immunoSEQ multiplex PCR; TCRdb lists only in-frame clones, some missing. That table is the source of V, J and clone size, and D and trimming were worked out from the DNA. Among about 110,000 clones listed, less than 85% were seen once. The germline V gene encodes CDR1 SGDLS and CDR2 YYNGEE. CDR3 size: 13 residues. With 0 bases removed from V and 2 bases from J, the gap between germline ends came to 5 bases. The specimen sequenced was peripheral blood. The receptor was isolated from a woman older than 75 with acute or convalescent COVID-19. The V gene is TRBV9, the J gene TRBJ1-2; tentative D call: TRBD1 (5 bases). This CDR3 reads CASSVDRNYGYTF. For the CDR3, the DNA is TGTGCCAGCAGCGTAGACAGGAACTATGGCTACACCTTC.